The clone carrying this TCR beta chain was picked up many times. This entry is derived from a study of T-cell reconstitution after alpha-beta-depleted transplantation in children. Unique molecular identifiers tagged the TCRbeta library. TCRdb processed the PCR reads anew with MiXCR; each CDR3 protein has one entry. The sample has about 260,000 distinct CDR3 sequences; around 8% are singletons. The source of this sequence is a male patient younger than 18 who had a stem cell transplant for acute lymphoblastic leukemia, so the T cells may come from the graft donor. Sequencing was performed on PBMCs, mostly from graft donor cells, taken 180 days after TCRalphabeta/CD19-depleted stem cell transplant.

This CDR3 is CATSGTGTGAQETQYF. CDR3 nucleotides: TGTGCCACCAGTGGGACCGGGACAGGGGCGCAAGAGACCCAGTACTTC. This rearrangement joins TRBV24-1 to TRBJ2-5, with TRBD1 matching over 10 bases. V trimming: 5 bases; J trimming: 2 bases; junction bases outside the gene matches: 7. Germline V gene data show CDR1 as KGHDR and CDR2 as SFDVKD. This CDR3 spans 16 amino acids.